These 29 T cell receptor beta chains were sequenced from one sample in a study of T cells expressing NK-cell markers. TCRdb re-called the 5' RACE reads, yielding one record per CDR3 amino acid sequence without DNA. The sample has approximately 150,000 distinct CDR3 sequences; the top ten hold roughly an eighth. Sequencing was performed on blood T cells: a sorted CD56 or NKG2C T cell subset, CD4+ or CD8+ T cells, or bulk PBMC T cells (not recorded which). The receptors were gathered from a man younger than 35 in good health.

The J gene is TRBJ1-1, the V gene TRBV7-8. The CDR3 extends over 13 amino acids. Germline V gives CDR1 SGHVS, CDR2 FQNEAQ. The CDR3 spells CASSLTVYTEAFF. Supplemented by reference TRBV7-8 and TRBJ1-1, the full variable domain reads GAGVSQSPRYKVAKRGQDVALRCDPISGHVSLFWYQQALGQGPEFLTYFQNEAQLDKSGLPSDRFFAERPEGSVSTLKIQRTQQEDSAVYLCASSLTVYTEAFFGQGTRLTVV.

The chain recombines TRBV29-1 with TRBJ2-3; the TCRdb call, TRBD1, lacks DNA for checking. CDR1 and CDR2 (germline): SQVTM, ANQGSEA. The CDR3 contains 14 residues. CDR3 protein: CSVAGTESTDTQYF.

V and J are TRBV14 and TRBJ2-7. Germline V gene lookup returns CDR1 SGHDN and CDR2 FVKESK. The CDR3 consists of 11 residues. CDR3 region: CASSQGFEQYF.

The V gene is TRBV28, the J gene TRBJ2-5; lacking DNA, the TRBD2 call made by TCRdb goes unchecked. Germline CDR1 MDHEN, CDR2 SYDVKM. The CDR3 extends over 17 amino acids. The chain's CDR3 is CASSPLTSGSSEETQYF.

This chain links TRBV20-1 with TRBJ2-7; checking the TCRdb D call of TRBD2 is not possible without DNA. This CDR3 is 14 amino acids long. Germline lookup yields CDR1 DFQATT and CDR2 SNEGSKA (reference sequence). CDR3 sequence reads: CSGPPGLAGNEQYF.

The chain employs TRBV4-2 and TRBJ2-2; absent DNA, TCRdb's TRBD2 call cannot be checked. The germline V gene encodes CDR1 LGHNA and CDR2 YNFKEQ. This CDR3 spans 13 amino acids. The CDR3 sequence: CASSQEAGWELFF.

This sequence joins TRBV12-3 or TRBV12-4 and TRBJ2-1; TCRdb proposes TRBD2, but this gene call is untestable without DNA. The CDR3 has 14 residues. The CDR3 spells CASGIRGSYNEQFF.

The chain uses TRBV12-3 or TRBV12-4 and TRBJ1-1; absent DNA, TCRdb's TRBD1 call cannot be checked. The CDR3 runs 14 residues. The CDR3 sequence is CASSFYRENTEAFF.

The chain carries TRBV19 and TRBJ2-7; TCRdb's assignment of TRBD1 cannot be checked, as there is no DNA. Germline values: CDR1 LNHDA, CDR2 SQIVND (reference sequence). CDR3 length: 14 amino acids. CDR3 region: CASSMRGQYYEQYF.

The V and J genes are TRBV5-5 and TRBJ2-7; TCRdb names TRBD2, which stays unverified in the absence of DNA. The CDR3 spans 14 residues. CDR1 and CDR2 (germline): SGHKS, YYEKEE (reference sequence). The CDR3 loop is CASSLDGGVYEQYF.

V and J are TRBV29-1 and TRBJ1-1. Germline CDR1 is SQVTM and CDR2 is ANQGSEA. The CDR3 length is 12 residues. CDR3 loop: CSVDFTRLEAFF.

The chain carries TRBV20-1 and TRBJ1-1; without DNA, the TCRdb call of TRBD1 cannot be checked. Germline V CDR1 and CDR2: DFQATT, SNEGSKA (reference sequence). This CDR3 region has 15 residues. The CDR3 region is CSAKQGASIFTEAFF.

The chain combines TRBV28 with TRBJ2-7; the D call of TRBD1 rests on TCRdb alone, since no DNA is present to check it. Per germline, CDR1 MDHEN and CDR2 SYDVKM. CDR3 length: 18 amino acids. The CDR3 region is CASSDMSGQGARGDEQYF.

The chain uses TRBV12-5 and TRBJ2-1; TCRdb gives TRBD2 as the D gene, but with no DNA this cannot be confirmed. Germline-derived CDR1 and CDR2 are LGHNT and FRNRAP. This CDR3 is built from 18 residues. The CDR3: CASGPGTSGPGGYNEQFF.

The chain couples TRBV12-3 or TRBV12-4 to TRBJ2-3. The CDR3 runs to 15 residues. Here the CDR3 reads CASSLSIFSTDTQYF.

The CDR3 is CASTQPGLAAHEQYF. This chain uses TRBV28 with TRBJ2-7; there is no DNA to check the TCRdb D call of TRBD2. Germline V lookup: CDR1 MDHEN, CDR2 SYDVKM. The length of the CDR3 is 15 residues.

This chain joins TRBV27 and TRBJ2-5. The CDR3 is 13 residues long. The germline CDR1 and CDR2 sequences are MNHEY and SMNVEV (reference sequence). The CDR3 loop reads CASANWYQETQYF.

The chain combines TRBV25-1 with TRBJ2-1; the D gene TCRdb calls, TRBD2, cannot be checked with no DNA. The CDR3 has 18 residues. Germline CDR1 is MGHDK and CDR2 is SYGVNS. The CDR3 protein is CASSGTTAGVSSYNEQFF. Looking up the rest from reference TRBV25-1 and TRBJ2-1 gives the full variable domain: EADIYQTPRYLVIGTGKKITLECSQTMGHDKMYWYQQDPGMELHLIHYSYGVNSTEKGDLSSESTVSRIRTEHFPLTLESARPSHTSQYLCASSGTTAGVSSYNEQFFGPGTRLTVL.

This chain connects TRBV9 to TRBJ2-2; TCRdb gives TRBD2 as the D gene, but with no DNA this cannot be confirmed. The V gene's germline CDR1 is SGDLS and CDR2 YYNGEE. The CDR3 is made up of 16 amino acids. The CDR3 loop is CASSVPGLTYTGELFF.

This sequence joins TRBV28 and TRBJ2-7. The CDR3 extends over 13 amino acids. Germline lookup yields CDR1 MDHEN and CDR2 SYDVKM. The CDR3 spells CASSLRQTYEQYF.

The J gene is TRBJ1-6, the V gene TRBV11-3. Germline CDR1 SGHNT, CDR2 YENEEA. The CDR3 runs to 18 residues. CDR3 loop: CASSLDYRDGPGNSPLHF.

The V gene is TRBV10-3, the J gene TRBJ1-6; without DNA, the TCRdb call of TRBD1 cannot be checked. The CDR3 has 15 amino acids. The V gene's germline CDR1 is ENHRY and CDR2 SYGVKD. This CDR3 is CATGQESSYNSPLHF.

The chain joins TRBV11-2 to TRBJ2-2; as DNA is missing, the TRBD2 call by TCRdb cannot be tested. Germline loops: CDR1 SGHAT, CDR2 FQNNGV. There are 15 residues in the CDR3. The CDR3 is CASSLMGGNTGELFF.

V and J are TRBV12-3 or TRBV12-4 and TRBJ2-3; as DNA is missing, the TRBD2 call by TCRdb cannot be tested. The CDR3 totals 14 residues. The CDR3 here is CASDSGLAGDTQYF.

This CDR3 reads CASSLDGRYSNQPQHF. The chain has TRBV7-8 and TRBJ1-5. The CDR3 is made up of 16 amino acids. CDR1 and CDR2 (germline): SGHVS, FQNEAQ.

The genes are TRBV7-3 and TRBJ2-1; without DNA, the TCRdb call of TRBD1 cannot be checked. Looked up from germline, CDR1 is SGHTA and CDR2 is FQGTGA. The CDR3 covers 14 residues. CDR3 protein: CASSLEGEGNEQFF.

The chain carries TRBV2 and TRBJ2-1; TCRdb selects TRBD2, and the lack of DNA leaves this call unchecked. This CDR3 contains 14 residues. Per the germline V gene, CDR1 is SNHLY and CDR2 is FYNNEI. CDR3 region: CASSEPAGADEQFF.

The rearrangement links TRBV5-1 to TRBJ2-5; no DNA is available, so the TRBD2 call from TCRdb remains unchecked. Germline CDR1 is SGHRS and CDR2 is YFSETQ. The CDR3 has 14 amino acids. CDR3 loop: CASSPKGPQETQYF.

The V call is TRBV10-3, the J call TRBJ2-5; the D call from TCRdb, TRBD2, cannot be confirmed without DNA. The germline CDR1 and CDR2 sequences are ENHRY and SYGVKD. The CDR3 loop spans 14 amino acids. This chain's CDR3 is CAISEGEGQETQYF.